This T cell receptor (beta chain) was identified in a study of cytotoxic CD8 clonotypes in ibrutinib-treated CLL. Across the study: On average, each sample had hundreds of thousands of productive templates and tens of thousands of productive rearrangements.

Cryopreserved PBMCs provided roughly 2 micrograms of genomic DNA for the TCR beta libraries. V lost 3 bases, J lost 4 bases, and 12 bases lay in between. The germline V gene encodes CDR1 SQVTM and CDR2 ANQGSEA. This CDR3 comprises 14 residues. Profiling relied on immunoSEQ multiplex PCR, and the TCRdb table lists in-frame clones only, not all of them. The profile shows 130,000 to 150,000 clones, around 80% of them singletons. This chain connects TRBV29-1 to TRBJ2-2; perhaps TRBD2 as D (5 bases). The clonotype comes from a human donor with chronic lymphocytic leukemia. The sequencing used PBMCs, collected after 12 months of ibrutinib treatment. In DNA form, the CDR3 reads TGCAGCGTTGAGGTGGGAGTGGGCACCGGGGAGCTGTTTTTT. Its protein product is CSVEVGVGTGELFF.